The sequence of this TCR beta chain was determined in a study of cytomegalovirus exposure and HLA in healthy donors. 13 Jbeta primers and 60 Vbeta primers were used for the PCR. Sequencing was performed with immunoSEQ multiplex PCR; in TCRdb, only in-frame clones are kept and a portion is missing. Of fewer than 130,000 clones listed, 55% to 75% are singletons. Notes on this clone: Its antigen remains unidentified.

Germline CDR1 SGHAT, CDR2 FQNNGV. This CDR3 has 13 residues. V was pared by 5 bases and J by 7 bases, with 6 bases of the junction left unmatched. General study points: A later analysis found most CMV-associated TCR beta chains apparently HLA-restricted.

Sequencing was performed on PBMCs. The V gene is TRBV11-2, the J gene TRBJ1-1, with 8 bases fitting TRBD1. The sequence came from a man aged 30 to 45 in good health and CMV-seropositive. The chain's CDR3 is CASSIGQGLEAFF. CDR3 bases: TGTGCCAGCAGCATCGGACAGGGTCTTGAAGCTTTCTTT.